Presented here are 30 T cell receptor beta chains from one specimen sequenced in a study of high-grade serous ovarian cancer treatment subgroups. Tumor samples were taken before definitive surgery or chemotherapy. Some clones are missing from TCRdb's copy, which holds only in-frame ones; the method was immunoSEQ multiplex PCR. The sample includes approximately 5,000 clones, around 70% of them seen just once. Sequenced: tumor tissue. The receptors here all came from a human donor with high-grade serous ovarian cancer.

The chain has TRBV6-5 and TRBJ2-3, with a possible D match to TRBD2 (5 bases). The CDR3 spans 13 residues. V was trimmed by 4 bases and J by 1 base, leaving 6 bases between them. Germline V gives CDR1 MNHEY, CDR2 SVGAGI. The CDR3, as DNA: TGTGCCAGCAGTTTGCGGGGCACAGATACGCAGTATTTT. The encoded protein is CASSLRGTDTQYF.

Remarks on this clone: This sample also contains other DNA sequences that code for the same CDR3. This chain connects TRBV5-1 to TRBJ1-2, with 10 bases aligning to TRBD1. The J segment lost 4 bases and the V segment lost 5 bases, leaving 5 bases of the junction unmatched. Germline CDR1 and CDR2: SGHRS and YFSETQ. This CDR3 spans 14 amino acids. The CDR3 nucleotides are TGCGCCAGCAGGCCCGGGACAGGGGTCTATGGCTACACCTTC. Protein sequence: CASRPGTGVYGYTF.

In this sample, this clone turned up once. V and J are TRBV5-1 and TRBJ2-2; D unclear. Trimming cost V 0 bases and J 4 bases, with 10 bases left between them. CDR3 size: 15 residues. CDR1 is SGHRS, CDR2 YFSETQ, per germline. The CDR3: CASSLGTSFTGELFF. The CDR3, as DNA: TGCGCCAGCAGCTTGGGTACCTCCTTCACCGGGGAGCTGTTTTTT.

V usage is TRBV28 and J usage is TRBJ1-1; D may be TRBD1 (6 bases). Per germline, CDR1 MDHEN and CDR2 SYDVKM. V dropped 5 bases and J dropped 7 bases, with 14 bases sitting between them. This CDR3 is 13 amino acids long. CDR3 protein: CASSLDSQGEAFF. In DNA form, the CDR3 reads TGTGCCAGCAGTCTGGACAGTCAAGGTGAAGCTTTCTTT.

The chain has TRBV7-2 and TRBJ1-1; D gene uncertain. Germline V lookup: CDR1 SGHTA, CDR2 FQGNSA. Trimming shortened V by 2 bases and J by 4 bases, and 11 bases separated the two germline ends. This CDR3 contains 14 residues. CDR3 DNA: TGTGCCAGCAGCTTAAGCGCCGGGGTCACTGAAGCTTTCTTT. This codes for CASSLSAGVTEAFF.

The chain recombines TRBV5-4 with TRBJ2-3, with a tentative D call TRBD1 (6 bases). Germline-derived CDR1 and CDR2 are SGHNT and YYREEE (reference sequence). The CDR3 extends over 14 amino acids. V was pared by 5 bases and J by 0 bases, with 10 bases between. The CDR3 sequence: CASSFDRSTDTQYF. The CDR3 coding sequence is TGTGCCAGCAGTTTCGACAGGAGCACAGATACGCAGTATTTT. Complete variable domain (other parts from reference TRBV5-4 and TRBJ2-3): ETGVTQSPTHLIKTRGQQVTLRCSSQSGHNTVSWYQQALGQGPQFIFQYYREEENGRGNFPPRFSGLQFPNYSSELNVNALELDDSALYLCASSFDRSTDTQYFGPGTRLTVL.

J is TRBJ2-5 and V is TRBV28; no clear D. There are 11 residues in the CDR3. Germline V gives CDR1 MDHEN, CDR2 SYDVKM. V was clipped by 3 bases and J by 5 bases, with 4 bases between them. The CDR3 region has the DNA TGTGCCAGCAGTTTCGGGGAGACCCAGTACTTC. Its translation: CASSFGETQYF.

The chain combines TRBV11-2 with TRBJ2-2; 7 nucleotides agree with TRBD1. Germline CDR1 SGHAT, CDR2 FQNNGV. The CDR3 runs 18 residues. V lost 3 bases, J lost 6 bases, and 16 bases stayed unmatched. CDR3 bases: TGTGCCAGCAGCTTTTGGGCCTCGACAGGGTCAAAGGCCGGGGAGCTGTTTTTT. Protein sequence: CASSFWASTGSKAGELFF.

This chain joins TRBV11-2 and TRBJ1-1; possible D gene TRBD1, 5 bases. The CDR3 has 14 residues. CDR1 is SGHAT, CDR2 FQNNGV, per germline. V lost 3 bases to trimming and J lost 3 bases, with 11 bases between them. CDR3 nucleotide sequence: TGTGCCAGCAGCTTCCAGGGTGCGTACACTGAAGCTTTCTTT. Translation: CASSFQGAYTEAFF.

V usage is TRBV11-2 and J usage is TRBJ1-6; D ambiguous. There are 13 residues in the CDR3. Looked up from germline, CDR1 is SGHAT and CDR2 is FQNNGV. Trimming left V 5 bases short and J 4 bases short, with 6 bases between. The CDR3 DNA reads TGTGCCAGCAGCCTTTCATATAATTCACCCCTCCACTTT. It translates to CASSLSYNSPLHF.

This clone was counted only a few times. The chain carries TRBV19 and TRBJ2-1; possibly TRBD1 for D (5 bases). The CDR3 length is 13 residues. The V gene lost 5 bases and the J gene lost 3 bases, with 8 bases spanning the gap. The V gene's germline CDR1 is LNHDA and CDR2 SQIVND (reference sequence). DNA of the CDR3: TGTGCCAGTAGTCAGGGAAACTACAATGAGCAGTTCTTC. Its protein product is CASSQGNYNEQFF.

The CDR3 DNA reads as TGTGCCAGCAGTGAAGTCGGGAGTTCCTACGAGCAGTACTTC. Amino acid sequence: CASSEVGSSYEQYF. The V call is TRBV6-1, the J call TRBJ2-7; weak D call: TRBD2 (6 bases). Trimming left V 1 base short and J 1 base short, with 8 bases between. CDR1 MNHNS and CDR2 SASEGT come from the germline V gene. This CDR3 comprises 14 residues.

This clone was detected a few times. The chain couples TRBV6-6 to TRBJ1-2; possible D gene TRBD1, 5 bases. CDR1 and CDR2 (germline): MNHNY, SVGAGI (reference sequence). The CDR3 is made up of 13 amino acids. V dropped 2 bases and J dropped 7 bases, with 11 bases sitting between them. The CDR3: CASSYGAGPGYTF. The CDR3 nucleotides read TGTGCCAGCAGTTACGGAGCAGGGCCTGGCTACACCTTC.

This clone was picked up one time. V usage is TRBV6-5 and J usage is TRBJ1-4; D is possibly TRBD1 (6 bases). This CDR3 contains 16 residues. Germline values: CDR1 MNHEY, CDR2 SVGAGI. Deletions cut 0 bases from V and 7 bases from J, with 15 bases between. As DNA, the CDR3 is TGTGCCAGCAGTTACTCAACACCTCGGGGGCGTGAAAAACTGTTTTTT. Its translation is CASSYSTPRGREKLFF.

The chain has TRBV6-5 and TRBJ1-6; 9 bases are a match to TRBD1. J lost 13 bases, V lost 5 bases, and 3 bases had no gene match. The germline gives CDR1 MNHEY, CDR2 SVGAGI. This CDR3 is 12 amino acids long. CDR3 loop: CASSLDRGPLHF. The DNA for the CDR3 is TGTGCCAGCAGTCTCGACAGGGGGCCCCTCCACTTT.

The rearrangement joins TRBV19 to TRBJ2-7, with D maybe TRBD1 (5 bases). This CDR3 is built from 14 residues. Germline assignment: CDR1 LNHDA and CDR2 SQIVND (reference sequence). Deletions cut 8 bases from V and 4 bases from J, with 18 bases between. Here the CDR3 DNA reads TGTGCCAGTTCCCTAGGGGTAGGAAGATACGAGCAGTACTTC. It encodes CASSLGVGRYEQYF.

This clone was counted only a few times. The chain employs TRBV9 and TRBJ1-4, with TRBD1 identical over 7 bases. The CDR3 totals 15 residues. Germline CDR1 reads SGDLS; CDR2 reads YYNGEE. V dropped 2 bases and J dropped 2; count of bases not matched to a gene: 3. The CDR3 region has the DNA TGTGCCAGCAGCGTGCAGACAGGGACTAATGAAAAACTGTTTTTT. It yields the protein CASSVQTGTNEKLFF.

This chain links TRBV7-9 with TRBJ2-7, with D possibly matching TRBD1 (5 bases). Trimming cost V 5 bases and J 2 bases, with 16 bases left between them. In germline, CDR1 is SEHNR, CDR2 FQNEAQ (reference sequence). This CDR3 has 15 amino acids. CDR3 nucleotides: TGTGCCAGCAGCCCAGCCCCGACAGTTACCTACGAGCAGTACTTC. The encoded protein is CASSPAPTVTYEQYF. The full variable domain, rest sourced from reference TRBV7-9 and TRBJ2-7, is DTGVSQNPRHKITKRGQNVTFRCDPISEHNRLYWYRQTLGQGPEFLTYFQNEAQLEKSRLLSDRFSAERPKGSFSTLEIQRTEQGDSAMYLCASSPAPTVTYEQYFGPGTRLTVT.

This clone has a handful of counts. The DNA of the CDR3 is TGTGCCAGCAGCGAGGGGGATCAGCCCCAGCATTTT. Its translation is CASSEGDQPQHF. The rearrangement joins TRBV9 to TRBJ1-5; a weak D match, TRBD1 (6 bases). Germline V gives CDR1 SGDLS, CDR2 YYNGEE. Deletions cut 3 bases from V and 5 bases from J, with 6 bases between. The CDR3 is 12 residues long.

In this sample, this clone turned up a few times. The CDR3 sequence is CASRNRDSPLHF. In DNA, the CDR3 is TGTGCCAGCAGAAACAGGGATTCACCCCTCCACTTT. The chain is built from TRBV6-6 and TRBJ1-6; D possibly corresponds to TRBD1 (6 bases). The CDR3 spans 12 residues. Germline-derived CDR1 and CDR2 are MNHNY and SVGAGI (reference sequence). Deletions cut 6 bases from V and 8 bases from J, with 8 bases between.

The chain recombines TRBV18 with TRBJ1-2; TRBD1 might be the D (5 bases). Germline CDR1 KGHSH, CDR2 LQKENI. The V end lost 6 bases, the J end lost 5 bases, and 22 bases lay between the germline ends. The CDR3 has 16 residues. The CDR3 is CASSLEGKGILYGYTF. The CDR3 nucleotides read TGTGCCAGCTCCCTTGAGGGGAAAGGGATTCTATATGGCTACACCTTC.

This chain links TRBV28 with TRBJ1-2; D is perhaps TRBD1 (6 bases). Trimming stripped 8 bases from V and 6 bases from J, with 22 bases between. This CDR3 contains 15 residues. CDR1 MDHEN and CDR2 SYDVKM come from the germline V gene. DNA for the CDR3: TGTGCCAGCTACATCGGAGGGGGGAAAGGGCATGGCTACACCTTC. Translated: CASYIGGGKGHGYTF.

This clone has just a few counts. The chain couples TRBV6-1 to TRBJ2-3, with D unclear. Germline assignment: CDR1 MNHNS and CDR2 SASEGT. The CDR3 covers 15 residues. V dropped 2 bases and J dropped 6 bases, with 15 bases sitting between them. CDR3 region: CASSEIWKPRDTQYF. In DNA form, the CDR3 reads TGTGCCAGCAGTGAAATCTGGAAGCCGAGGGATACGCAGTATTTT.

V and J are TRBV18 and TRBJ1-1, with 7 bases aligning to TRBD1. V gave up 3 bases and J gave up 11 bases; unmatched junction bases: 6. The CDR3 spans 12 residues. Germline V gives CDR1 KGHSH, CDR2 LQKENI. The CDR3: CASSPGTVVAFF. In DNA form, the CDR3 reads TGTGCCAGCTCACCGGGGACAGTCGTTGCTTTCTTT.

This rearrangement joins TRBV7-8 to TRBJ1-5; D gene uncertain. The germline V gene has CDR1 SGHVS and CDR2 FQNEAQ. CDR3 length equals 16 residues. The germline V and J ends were trimmed by 5 bases and 4 bases, with 18 bases remaining between them. The CDR3 loop is CASSVSGPRANQPQHF. Written as DNA, the CDR3 is TGTGCCAGCAGCGTCAGCGGACCTAGGGCGAATCAGCCCCAGCATTTT.

This clone was recorded a few times. The V and J genes are TRBV7-9 and TRBJ2-1, with D possibly TRBD1 on 7 matching bases. Germline V lookup: CDR1 SEHNR, CDR2 FQNEAQ (reference sequence). The CDR3 is made up of 16 amino acids. V lost 5 bases and J 6 bases, leaving 20 bases between the germline ends. Written as DNA, the CDR3 is TGTGCCAGCAGCCAATCAGGGGGGCCAAAGGCCAATGAGCAGTTCTTC. Protein sequence: CASSQSGGPKANEQFF.

This clone was counted only a few times. The J gene is TRBJ2-5, the V gene TRBV7-2; 10 positions agree with TRBD1. This CDR3 is built from 14 residues. The V gene's germline CDR1 is SGHTA and CDR2 FQGNSA. J gave up 5 bases and V 5 bases, and 5 bases lay outside the gene matches. The CDR3 reads CASSRDRGGETQYF. The CDR3 DNA is TGTGCCAGCAGCCGGGACAGGGGTGGGGAGACCCAGTACTTC.

The chain employs TRBV7-9 and TRBJ2-7, with TRBD1 as a possible D gene (6 bases). The CDR3 has 14 amino acids. V dropped 8 bases and J dropped 3 bases, with 17 bases sitting between them. The V gene's germline CDR1 is SEHNR and CDR2 FQNEAQ (reference sequence). The CDR3 reads CASELSGVNYEQYF. The CDR3 DNA sequence: TGTGCCAGCGAACTTTCAGGGGTTAACTACGAGCAGTACTTC.

The rearrangement links TRBV28 to TRBJ1-1; no reliable D call. The CDR3 runs to 14 residues. V was clipped by 2 bases and J by 1 base, with 8 bases between them. CDR1 is MDHEN and CDR2 is SYDVKM in the germline V gene. The CDR3 nucleotides are TGTGCCAGCAGTTTAGGTTCCAGGAACACTGAAGCTTTCTTT. Its protein is CASSLGSRNTEAFF.

The rearrangement joins TRBV2 to TRBJ2-7; D might be TRBD1 (6 bases). Germline CDR1 SNHLY, CDR2 FYNNEI. The V and J ends lost 10 bases and 4 bases respectively, with 14 bases between them. The CDR3 totals 12 residues. The CDR3 DNA reads TGTGCCACCTCGGGACACTTATACGAGCAGTACTTC. Its translation is CATSGHLYEQYF.